This is a list of T cell receptor beta chains from one sample in a study of shared clonotypes between healthy human individuals. Measured with immunoSEQ multiplex PCR; TCRdb has only the in-frame clones, and not every one. The profile covers over a million clones, with around 76% appearing a single time and less than 1.5% taken by the ten largest. The material sequenced was memory CD4+ T cells sorted from blood. The source of these receptors is a man aged 18 to 30 in good health. Both conserved end residues are part of each CDR3. Rows may omit the clone size; those that give it use once, few, many or a size class.

v_call: TRBV5-1; clone_size: many; j_call: TRBJ2-7; cdr3_aa: CASSLSSSVYEQYF
v_call: TRBV19; clone_size: few; j_call: TRBJ1-1; cdr3_aa: CASSIPRVRGTEAFF
v_call: TRBV27; clone_size: NA; j_call: TRBJ1-6; cdr3_aa: CASSPWGRSPLHF
v_call: TRBV18; clone_size: NA; j_call: TRBJ1-2; cdr3_aa: CASSPPADTNYGYTF
v_call: TRBV2; clone_size: NA; j_call: TRBJ2-5; cdr3_aa: CASSEALRLAEQETQYF
v_call: TRBV25-1; clone_size: few; j_call: TRBJ1-1; cdr3_aa: CASSENWDPLGAFF
v_call: TRBV7-9; clone_size: NA; j_call: TRBJ2-7; cdr3_aa: CASSLRSLQGIGGEQYF
v_call: TRBV25-1; clone_size: NA; j_call: TRBJ2-5; cdr3_aa: CASSKFGIGDQETQYF
v_call: TRBV13; clone_size: once; j_call: TRBJ2-1; cdr3_aa: CASSLGLAGGLYNEQFF
v_call: TRBV18; clone_size: NA; j_call: TRBJ1-4; cdr3_aa: CASSPGGAQGELFF
v_call: TRBV6-6; clone_size: NA; j_call: TRBJ1-2; cdr3_aa: CASRRQGADYGYTF
v_call: TRBV6-5; clone_size: NA; j_call: TRBJ1-6; cdr3_aa: CASSSGTDNSPLHF
v_call: TRBV25-1; clone_size: NA; j_call: TRBJ2-3; cdr3_aa: CASSGTSESDTQYF
v_call: TRBV18; clone_size: NA; j_call: TRBJ2-6; cdr3_aa: CASSPGAGANVLTF
v_call: TRBV19; clone_size: NA; j_call: TRBJ1-1; cdr3_aa: CATTGGYTEAFF
v_call: TRBV5-1; clone_size: few; j_call: TRBJ2-7; cdr3_aa: CASSLNLYEQYF
v_call: TRBV5-4; clone_size: NA; j_call: TRBJ2-3; cdr3_aa: CASSLGGLAGVGTDTQYF
v_call: TRBV7-9; clone_size: once; j_call: TRBJ2-7; cdr3_aa: CASSLSAGRLEQYF
v_call: TRBV6-1; clone_size: NA; j_call: TRBJ2-2; cdr3_aa: CASRPGQGWTGELFF
v_call: TRBV7-2; clone_size: NA; j_call: TRBJ2-7; cdr3_aa: CASSQGPHTSSYEQYF
v_call: TRBV19; clone_size: NA; j_call: TRBJ1-2; cdr3_aa: CASYDRVGFYGYTF
v_call: TRBV9; clone_size: once; j_call: TRBJ2-3; cdr3_aa: CASAVAGTTDTQYF
v_call: TRBV28; clone_size: few; j_call: TRBJ1-5; cdr3_aa: CASQLRGSRNQPQHF
v_call: TRBV29-1; clone_size: NA; j_call: TRBJ2-1; cdr3_aa: CSVGRQEYNEQFF
v_call: TRBV5-1; clone_size: NA; j_call: TRBJ1-2; cdr3_aa: CASRAPGQDYGYTF
v_call: TRBV11-2; clone_size: NA; j_call: TRBJ2-3; cdr3_aa: CASSRLGIPDTQYF
v_call: TRBV30; clone_size: once; j_call: TRBJ1-5; cdr3_aa: CAWSRRDSQYSNQPQHF
v_call: TRBV5-1; clone_size: NA; j_call: TRBJ2-1; cdr3_aa: CASSSEAGRTYNEQFF
v_call: TRBV18; clone_size: NA; j_call: TRBJ1-3; cdr3_aa: CASSPTGGTGNTIYF
v_call: TRBV5-4; clone_size: NA; j_call: TRBJ2-5; cdr3_aa: CASSLTGQKETQYF
v_call: TRBV30; clone_size: NA; j_call: TRBJ2-2; cdr3_aa: CAWSINSGELFF
v_call: TRBV19; clone_size: NA; j_call: TRBJ2-4; cdr3_aa: CATKPEGPAKNIQYF
v_call: TRBV5-1; clone_size: once; j_call: TRBJ2-7; cdr3_aa: CASSLGLGSPSVYEQYF
v_call: TRBV7-3; clone_size: NA; j_call: TRBJ2-7; cdr3_aa: CASSPSSNYEQYF
v_call: TRBV5-1; clone_size: NA; j_call: TRBJ2-3; cdr3_aa: CASSLSGGVSTDTQYF
v_call: TRBV11-2; clone_size: few; j_call: TRBJ2-5; cdr3_aa: CASSFTAAQETQYF
v_call: TRBV5-1; clone_size: NA; j_call: TRBJ2-2; cdr3_aa: CASSLADRLAGVVDTGELFF
v_call: TRBV5-1; clone_size: NA; j_call: TRBJ2-7; cdr3_aa: CASSFLLIWGGDEQYF
v_call: TRBV6-6; clone_size: once; j_call: TRBJ2-7; cdr3_aa: CASSSTTSGLSYEQYF
v_call: TRBV7-2; clone_size: NA; j_call: TRBJ2-1; cdr3_aa: CASSLKTASYNEQFF
v_call: TRBV10-3; clone_size: NA; j_call: TRBJ1-6; cdr3_aa: CAIRTGDGSPLHF
v_call: TRBV9; clone_size: few; j_call: TRBJ1-5; cdr3_aa: CASSVGEGGPQHF